This T cell receptor (beta chain) is from a study of blood T cell repertoires in COVID-19. Looking at the study overall: Acute and convalescent COVID-19 specimens originated in the United States, Italy and Spain. Sample material is recorded as cDNA or gDNA derived from T cells, B-cell-depleted T cells, or PBMCs.

The method was immunoSEQ multiplex PCR; TCRdb's version includes in-frame clones alone and lacks a portion of them. The data contain about 190,000 clones, 88% of them seen just once; the ten biggest clones take up 1.6%. Germline CDR1 and CDR2: MNHEY and SVGEGT. This CDR3 region has 15 residues. Germline trimming cut 5 bases from V and 7 bases from J; bases unmatched to any gene: 9. Sequencing was done on a sample of peripheral blood. The rearrangement uses TRBV6-2 or TRBV6-3 and TRBJ2-1, with 9 nucleotides matching TRBD2. The sequence derives from a man aged 18 to 30 with active or convalescent COVID-19. DNA of the CDR3: TGTGCCAGCAGTCCAGCCCGGCGGGGGGGTAATGAGCAGTTCTTC. This gives the protein CASSPARRGGNEQFF.